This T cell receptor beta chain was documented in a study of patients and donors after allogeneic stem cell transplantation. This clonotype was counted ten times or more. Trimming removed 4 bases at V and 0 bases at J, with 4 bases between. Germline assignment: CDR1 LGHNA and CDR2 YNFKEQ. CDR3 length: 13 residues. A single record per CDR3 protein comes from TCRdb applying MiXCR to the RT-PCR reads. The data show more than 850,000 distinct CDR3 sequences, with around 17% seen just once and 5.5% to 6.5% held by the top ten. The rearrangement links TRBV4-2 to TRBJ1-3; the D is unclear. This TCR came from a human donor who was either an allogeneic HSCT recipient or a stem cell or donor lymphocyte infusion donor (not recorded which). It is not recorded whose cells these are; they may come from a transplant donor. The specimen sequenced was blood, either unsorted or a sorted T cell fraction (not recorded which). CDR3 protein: CASSPFSGNTIYF. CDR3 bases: TGTGCCAGCAGCCCCTTCTCTGGAAACACCATATATTTT.